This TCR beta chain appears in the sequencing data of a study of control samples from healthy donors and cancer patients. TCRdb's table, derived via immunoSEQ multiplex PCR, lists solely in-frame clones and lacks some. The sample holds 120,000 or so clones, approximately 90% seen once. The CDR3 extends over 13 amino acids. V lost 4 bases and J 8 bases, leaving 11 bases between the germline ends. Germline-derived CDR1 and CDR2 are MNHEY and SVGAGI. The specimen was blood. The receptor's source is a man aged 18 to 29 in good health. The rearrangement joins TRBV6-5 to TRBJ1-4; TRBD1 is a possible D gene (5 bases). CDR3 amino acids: CASSSRRGEKLFF. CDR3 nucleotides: TGTGCCAGCAGTTCGCGACGGGGGGAAAAACTGTTTTTT.